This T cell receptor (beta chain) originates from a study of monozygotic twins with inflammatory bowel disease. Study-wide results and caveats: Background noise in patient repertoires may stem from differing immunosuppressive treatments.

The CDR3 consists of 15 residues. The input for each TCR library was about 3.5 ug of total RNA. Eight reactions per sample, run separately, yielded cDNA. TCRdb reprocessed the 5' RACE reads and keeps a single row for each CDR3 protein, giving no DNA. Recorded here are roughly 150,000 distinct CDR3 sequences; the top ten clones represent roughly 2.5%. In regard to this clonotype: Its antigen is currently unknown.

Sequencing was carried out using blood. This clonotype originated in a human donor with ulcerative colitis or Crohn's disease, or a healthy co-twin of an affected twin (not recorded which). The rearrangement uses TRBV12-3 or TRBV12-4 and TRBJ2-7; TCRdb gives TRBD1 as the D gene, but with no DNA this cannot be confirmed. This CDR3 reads CASSSRGGPLYEQYF.